This T cell receptor beta chain emerged from a study of T cell repertoires in cytomegalovirus infection. Looking at the study overall: Public TCR beta signatures were indicative of both CMV infection and a matching HLA type. Study observations and caveats: HLA-C-restricted CMV-specific TCR beta clonotypes prevailed in the ex vivo response.

Concerning this clonotype: Its matching antigen is unknown.

MiXCR, run by TCRdb on the reads, gives a single entry per CDR3 protein. This table has about 450,000 distinct CDR3 sequences, roughly 30% appearing once. The sequenced sample consisted of PBMCs. This sequence was found in a human donor in good health (CMV status not recorded). Some clones in this sample may be carry-over from other donors' samples.

For the CDR3, the DNA is TGTGCCAGCAGCTTAGGGCCCGGGGGTGTCTACAATGAGCAGTTCTTC. Protein: CASSLGPGGVYNEQFF. The genes are TRBV7-6 and TRBJ2-1, with a possible D match to TRBD2 (6 bases). The V and J ends lost 1 base and 3 bases respectively, with 13 bases between them. Per germline, CDR1 SGHVS and CDR2 FNYEAQ. The CDR3 consists of 16 residues.